These T cell receptor beta chains were read from a single sample in a study of T cells in Graves' hyperthyroidism and ophthalmopathy. In TCRdb, the multiplex PCR reads were re-called with MiXCR into one record per CDR3 protein. The table includes under 450,000 distinct CDR3 sequences, roughly 14% detected once. The source material was blood. The receptors come from a woman aged 18 to 35 with Graves' hyperthyroidism. Each CDR3 is given with its conserved first and last residue. Each record gives: CDR3 DNA, CDR3 protein, V gene, J gene, D gene, clone size. The D gene is left open where the match is weak. The size entry is marked missing in some rows and otherwise reads once, few, many or a size class.

TGTGCCAGCAGAACCGGGGGGGCCGCCACAGATACGCAGTATTTT	CASRTGGAATDTQYF	TRBV2	TRBJ2-3	TRBD2	few
TGCAGCGTTGGCCTACTAGCTGCGGGCAATGAGCAGTTCTTC	CSVGLLAAGNEQFF	TRBV29-1	TRBJ2-1	NA	many
TGCAGTGCTATCGTGATAACAGGGGCCACTGAAGCTTTCTTT	CSAIVITGATEAFF	TRBV20-1	TRBJ1-1	TRBD1	many
TGTGCCAGCAGTTTATCAGGGTACAATGAGCAGTTCTTC	CASSLSGYNEQFF	TRBV7-3	TRBJ2-1	NA	many
TGTGCCAGCAGTACACAATCAGGGGCAAATGAAAAACTGTTTTTT	CASSTQSGANEKLFF	TRBV2	TRBJ1-4	NA	many
TGTGCCGGCCGGGGGTACACAGATACGCAGTATTTT	CAGRGYTDTQYF	TRBV6-1	TRBJ2-3	NA	NA
TGTGCCAGTAGTACAATAGCGGCCAATGAGCAGTTCTTC	CASSTIAANEQFF	TRBV19	TRBJ2-1	NA	once
TGTGCCAGCAGCGCTTACGACGGCTGGGATAGCAATCAGCCCCAGCATTTT	CASSAYDGWDSNQPQHF	TRBV9	TRBJ1-5	NA	few
TGTGCCAGCAGCGGACTCGGGGGTCCCTCAGATACGCAGTATTTT	CASSGLGGPSDTQYF	TRBV28	TRBJ2-3	NA	few
TGTGCCAGCAGCCGGGACAGGTGGGGAAGCTCCTACGAGCAGTACTTC	CASSRDRWGSSYEQYF	TRBV5-6	TRBJ2-7	TRBD1	NA
TGTGCCAGCAGCTTGTTAGTACAGGTGGGAGAAAAACTGTTTTTT	CASSLLVQVGEKLFF	TRBV5-6	TRBJ1-4	NA	NA
TGTGCCAGCAGCTACGGGACAGGGAGGCGGAATGAGCAGTTCTTC	CASSYGTGRRNEQFF	TRBV7-9	TRBJ2-1	TRBD1	many
TGTGCCAGCAGGATAGAGGGGGGAGCTGCCTACAATGAGCAGTTCTTC	CASRIEGGAAYNEQFF	TRBV6-1	TRBJ2-1	NA	once
TGTGCCACCAGTGACAGGACAGGTTTTCAGCCCCAGCATTTT	CATSDRTGFQPQHF	TRBV24-1	TRBJ1-5	TRBD1	once
TGTGCCAGCAGCGCAGAAGGACACATCTTTTTAGCTAACTATGGCTACACCTTC	CASSAEGHIFLANYGYTF	TRBV25-1	TRBJ1-2	NA	NA
TGTGCCAGCAGTTTATCGTCGGTTCGGGGGATCTCCTACGAGCAGTACTTC	CASSLSSVRGISYEQYF	TRBV27	TRBJ2-7	NA	few
TGCGCCAGCCGATCCGTAGCGGGGGACACCGGGGAGCTGTTTTTT	CASRSVAGDTGELFF	TRBV10-2	TRBJ2-2	TRBD2	NA
TGTGCCAGCAGCTTACAGGGATATGAGCAGTTCTTC	CASSLQGYEQFF	TRBV11-2	TRBJ2-1	NA	many
TGCGCCAGCAGCTTGTTGCCAGGGGAGACCCAGTACTTC	CASSLLPGETQYF	TRBV5-1	TRBJ2-5	NA	few
TGCAGCGTAGTTAGACAGGGCCAACAAGAGACCCAGTACTTC	CSVVRQGQQETQYF	TRBV29-1	TRBJ2-5	TRBD1	many
TGTGCCAGCAGCGATACCGGGACCACTTCCTACGAGCAGTACTTC	CASSDTGTTSYEQYF	TRBV28	TRBJ2-7	NA	many
TGTGCCAGCCGTCGACAGGCCGCAGGGGCCCAGTACTTC	CASRRQAAGAQYF	TRBV6-2/TRBV6-3	TRBJ2-5	NA	few
TGTGCCAGTAGGGGCACGGGGAGGGGCCGTGAAGCTTTCTTT	CASRGTGRGREAFF	TRBV19	TRBJ1-1	NA	few
TGTGCCAGCCGGCCGGTTTATGCCGGGGAGCTGTTTTTT	CASRPVYAGELFF	TRBV28	TRBJ2-2	NA	few
TGTGCCAGCAGTTACTCGTCCGCCTCTAACACTGAAGCTTTCTTT	CASSYSSASNTEAFF	TRBV6-2/TRBV6-3	TRBJ1-1	NA	many
TGTGCCAGCAGTTGGGACTTCCGGACTAGCGGGACGCACAATGAGCAGTTCTTC	CASSWDFRTSGTHNEQFF	TRBV12-3/TRBV12-4	TRBJ2-1	TRBD2	many
TGTGCCAGCAGCCAAGGGACAGGCCCAGCTGAAGCTTTCTTT	CASSQGTGPAEAFF	TRBV4-2	TRBJ1-1	TRBD1	few
TGTGCCAGCACCCTGGGGGCTGAAGCTTTCTTT	CASTLGAEAFF	TRBV28	TRBJ1-1	NA	NA
TGTGCCAGCCGATTACAGGTGAACACTGAAGCTTTCTTT	CASRLQVNTEAFF	TRBV6-1	TRBJ1-1	NA	few
TGTGCCAGCAGCTTAGCGACAGGGGGGACAAAAGAAGCTTTCTTT	CASSLATGGTKEAFF	TRBV7-9	TRBJ1-1	TRBD1	NA
TGTGCCAGCAGCTTAGCCCTACCACTAGCGGGATTTTACAATGAGCAGTTCTTC	CASSLALPLAGFYNEQFF	TRBV7-8	TRBJ2-1	TRBD2	many
TGTGCCACCAGCAGAGAACATTATAGCAATCAGCCCCAGCATTTT	CATSREHYSNQPQHF	TRBV15	TRBJ1-5	NA	many
TGTGCCAGCATGACCCAGGGCCCGAACACTGAAGCTTTCTTT	CASMTQGPNTEAFF	TRBV12-3/TRBV12-4	TRBJ1-1	NA	many
TGTGCCAGCAGCCAAGATCCTAGCGGGGGGTCAGATACGCAGTATTTT	CASSQDPSGGSDTQYF	TRBV4-2	TRBJ2-3	TRBD2	few
TGTGCCAGCAGCAACCTGCGGGGGAGGGTTTACAATGAGCAGTTCTTC	CASSNLRGRVYNEQFF	TRBV6-1	TRBJ2-1	TRBD2	NA
TGTGCCAGCAGCATAAAAGGGTGGGAGGGCTACGAGCAGTACTTC	CASSIKGWEGYEQYF	TRBV28	TRBJ2-7	TRBD2	many
TGTGCCAGCAGTGAACTCGCGGGAGGTGGTGAGCAGTACTTC	CASSELAGGGEQYF	TRBV6-1	TRBJ2-7	TRBD2	many
TGTGCCAGCAGCTTAGCTGATGGGACAGGGGTGGGCTACACCTTC	CASSLADGTGVGYTF	TRBV7-2	TRBJ1-2	TRBD1	few
TGCAGTGCTCATACAGGGGCGGCCCACTATGGCTACACCTTC	CSAHTGAAHYGYTF	TRBV20-1	TRBJ1-2	TRBD1	NA
TGCAGTGCGCCCGGACCCAACTACGAGCAGTACTTC	CSAPGPNYEQYF	TRBV20-1	TRBJ2-7	NA	few
TGCGCCAGCAGCCAAAAAGACAGGGCGGTTAATGAAAAACTGTTTTTT	CASSQKDRAVNEKLFF	TRBV4-1	TRBJ1-4	TRBD1	NA
TGTGCCAGCAGCTTAGATGGGACAGGGACCATCAGGCGGGCCCAGTACTTC	CASSLDGTGTIRRAQYF	TRBV7-2	TRBJ2-5	TRBD1	few
TGTGCCAGCAGCCCGTGGGACAGTGGCACTCCTTACAATGAGCAGTTCTTC	CASSPWDSGTPYNEQFF	TRBV5-8	TRBJ2-1	TRBD1	NA
TGTGCCAGTTTGTCCGACAGATTAAATGAAAAACTGTTTTTT	CASLSDRLNEKLFF	TRBV28	TRBJ1-4	NA	NA
TGTGCCAGCAGTTTTGCAGGGGGTGGCTACACCTTC	CASSFAGGGYTF	TRBV28	TRBJ1-2	TRBD1	many
TGTGCCAGCAGCGTGGGGACACAGAACACTGAAGCTTTCTTT	CASSVGTQNTEAFF	TRBV9	TRBJ1-1	NA	many
TGTGCCAGCAGGACAGGGGGCACTGAAGCTTTCTTT	CASRTGGTEAFF	TRBV12-3/TRBV12-4	TRBJ1-1	TRBD1	many
TGTGCCACCACCCCCATGGCGGCACATGGCTACACCTTC	CATTPMAAHGYTF	TRBV24-1	TRBJ1-2	NA	NA
TGTGCCAGCAGCATTTCGGGCAACGCCTACAATGAGCAGTTCTTC	CASSISGNAYNEQFF	TRBV7-3	TRBJ2-1	NA	NA
TGTGCCAGCTCACCCGGGGGGGGCACAGATACGCAGTATTTT	CASSPGGGTDTQYF	TRBV5-1	TRBJ2-3	TRBD2	many
TGCGCCAGCAGCCTACAGGGGGACGAGCAGTACTTC	CASSLQGDEQYF	TRBV5-1	TRBJ2-7	TRBD1	NA
TGCAGCGTTTATTCAGGGGGCGCGGAGACCCAGTACTTC	CSVYSGGAETQYF	TRBV29-1	TRBJ2-5	TRBD1	few
TGTGCCAGCAGGCTCACATTGCTGCTTGGGACAGCCAATACGCAGTATTTT	CASRLTLLLGTANTQYF	TRBV12-3/TRBV12-4	TRBJ2-3	TRBD1	many
TGTGCCAGCAGTTACTCTGGGACGGAGGAAGAGACCCAGTACTTC	CASSYSGTEEETQYF	TRBV6-5	TRBJ2-5	NA	many
TGTGCCAGCAGTTATATGGGACAGGGAGCAGATACGCAGTATTTT	CASSYMGQGADTQYF	TRBV6-6	TRBJ2-3	TRBD1	NA
TGTGCCAGCAGCTTAACGGAGGAGCTGTTTTTT	CASSLTEELFF	TRBV7-9	TRBJ2-2	NA	few
TGTGCCAGCAGCGCCGGCGGCTACAGGGGTCAGGGGACCCAGTACTTC	CASSAGGYRGQGTQYF	TRBV9	TRBJ2-5	TRBD1	few
TGTGCCAGCAGCGGTCTTCTAGTTGACAATGAGCAGTTCTTC	CASSGLLVDNEQFF	TRBV9	TRBJ2-1	NA	NA
TGTGCCAGCAGCCAAGGGTTGGGCCCCGATACGCAGTATTTT	CASSQGLGPDTQYF	TRBV4-2	TRBJ2-3	NA	NA
TGTGCCAGCAGTGACAGGACCTATGGCTACACCTTC	CASSDRTYGYTF	TRBV2	TRBJ1-2	NA	NA